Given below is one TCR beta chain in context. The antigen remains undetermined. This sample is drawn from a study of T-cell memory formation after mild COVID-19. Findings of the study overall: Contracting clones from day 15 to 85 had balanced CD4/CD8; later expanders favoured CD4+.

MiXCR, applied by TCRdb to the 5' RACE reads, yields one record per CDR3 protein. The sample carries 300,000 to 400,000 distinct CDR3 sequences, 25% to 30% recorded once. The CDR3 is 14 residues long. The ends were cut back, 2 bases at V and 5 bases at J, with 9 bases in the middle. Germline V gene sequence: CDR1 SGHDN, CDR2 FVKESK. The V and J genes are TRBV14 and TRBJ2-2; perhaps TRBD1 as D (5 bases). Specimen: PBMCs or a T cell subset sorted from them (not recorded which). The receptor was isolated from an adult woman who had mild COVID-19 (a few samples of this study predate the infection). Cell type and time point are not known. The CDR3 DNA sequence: TGTGCCAGCAGCCAATACAGGAAGACCGGGGAGCTGTTTTTT. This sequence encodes CASSQYRKTGELFF.